This entry lists 15 T cell receptor beta chains sequenced from one sample in a study of Ad26.COV2.S vaccination and SARS-CoV-2 variants. As to treatment: about 20 received Ad26.COV2.S at low or high dose, single or two shots; roughly five received placebo; per-sample allocation not given. On day 63 after the first injection, vaccine and placebo recipients gave samples. Clones were sequenced by immunoSEQ multiplex PCR, and TCRdb holds only the in-frame ones, with some missing. This sample has 300,000 to 400,000 clones, with around 90% found just once. Material: peripheral blood, obtained in a trial of Ad26.COV2.S vaccine versus placebo. All receptors derive from a person between 18 and 65 years old who received the Ad26.COV2.S COVID-19 vaccine or a placebo.

A few counts support this clone. This sequence joins TRBV28 and TRBJ1-3; D possibly corresponds to TRBD1 (6 bases). Germline loops: CDR1 MDHEN, CDR2 SYDVKM. This CDR3 contains 16 residues. The V end was cut by 5 bases, the J end by 4 bases, with 18 bases between. CDR3 in DNA: TGTGCCAGCAGTACCCCCCGGGGGCGAAGCGGAAACACCATATATTTT. This gives the protein CASSTPRGRSGNTIYF.

The V call is TRBV9, the J call TRBJ2-6, with D hard to call. Germline V gene data show CDR1 as SGDLS and CDR2 as YYNGEE. V dropped 3 bases and J dropped 0 bases, with 16 bases sitting between them. There are 18 residues in the CDR3. CDR3 sequence (DNA): TGTGCCAGCAGCGAACCGCTTGGCGTATACTCTGGGGCCAACGTCCTGACTTTC. This translates into CASSEPLGVYSGANVLTF.

This rearrangement joins TRBV30 to TRBJ2-7, with D possibly being TRBD1 (6 bases). The CDR3 is 12 residues long. The V and J ends lost 3 bases and 6 bases respectively, with 12 bases between them. CDR1 and CDR2 (germline): GTSNPN, SVGIG (reference sequence). DNA for the CDR3: TGTGCCTGGAGGAGAGTCAGGGGCGAGCAGTACTTC. As protein: CAWRRVRGEQYF.

The chain recombines TRBV28 with TRBJ2-1, with a possible D match to TRBD2 (5 bases). In germline, CDR1 is MDHEN, CDR2 SYDVKM. The length of the CDR3 is 11 residues. Trimming removed 2 bases from V and 12 bases from J, with 8 bases in between. This CDR3 reads CASSLRRSQFF. In nucleotides, the CDR3 is TGTGCCAGCAGTTTAAGGAGGTCGCAGTTCTTC. Full variable domain (rest looked up from reference TRBV28 and TRBJ2-1): DVKVTQSSRYLVKRTGEKVFLECVQDMDHENMFWYRQDPGLGLRLIYFSYDVKMKEKGDIPEGYSVSREKKERFSLILESASTNQTSMYLCASSLRRSQFFGPGTRLTVL.

This clone showed up just once. This chain connects TRBV5-1 to TRBJ2-1; D uncertain. Trimming cost V 4 bases and J 0 bases, with 14 bases left between them. The germline gives CDR1 SGHRS, CDR2 YFSETQ. The CDR3 is 16 amino acids. DNA for the CDR3: TGCGCCAGCAGCCACTCCAGGAGTATCTCCTACAATGAGCAGTTCTTC. Protein: CASSHSRSISYNEQFF. Full variable domain (remainder filled in from reference TRBV5-1 and TRBJ2-1): KAGVTQTPRYLIKTRGQQVTLSCSPISGHRSVSWYQQTPGQGLQFLFEYFSETQRNKGNFPGRFSGRQFSNSRSEMNVSTLELGDSALYLCASSHSRSISYNEQFFGPGTRLTVL.

The chain employs TRBV28 and TRBJ2-2, with 7 nucleotides matching TRBD1. Germline trimming cut 4 bases from V and 5 bases from J; bases unmatched to any gene: 4. The CDR3 runs to 14 residues. Germline V gives CDR1 MDHEN, CDR2 SYDVKM. The CDR3 DNA reads as TGTGCCAGCAGTTCCATGACAGGGACCGGGGAGCTGTTTTTT. As protein: CASSSMTGTGELFF.

V gene TRBV10-3 combines with J gene TRBJ2-7, with 8 nucleotides matching TRBD1. The CDR3 sequence is 14 residues long. The ends lost 6 bases at V and 5 bases at J; junction bases unmatched: 9. Germline CDR1 ENHRY, CDR2 SYGVKD. The CDR3 here is CAISLTAGGHEQYF. Written as DNA, the CDR3 is TGTGCCATCAGCCTAACGGCAGGGGGCCACGAGCAGTACTTC.

The genes are TRBV4-2 and TRBJ2-3; D is uncertain. CDR3 length equals 13 residues. Germline CDR1 is LGHNA and CDR2 is YNFKEQ. V shed 0 bases and J shed 7 bases, with 8 bases lying between them. In DNA, the CDR3 is TGTGCCAGCAGCCAAGATCTACAGTATACGCAGTATTTT. Encoded protein: CASSQDLQYTQYF.

The V call is TRBV14, the J call TRBJ2-1, with 7 nucleotides matching TRBD2. Germline values: CDR1 SGHDN, CDR2 FVKESK. CDR3 length: 15 residues. V lost 1 base and J lost 8; bases outside the gene matches: 8. CDR3 nucleotide sequence: TGTGCCAGCAGCCAAGTGGGGGAGGCGGGAGATGAGCAGTTCTTC. The encoded protein is CASSQVGEAGDEQFF. Full variable domain (remainder filled in from reference TRBV14 and TRBJ2-1): EAGVTQFPSHSVIEKGQTVTLRCDPISGHDNLYWYRRVMGKEIKFLLHFVKESKQDESGMPNNRFLAERTGGTYSTLKVQPAELEDSGVYFCASSQVGEAGDEQFFGPGTRLTVL.

The chain couples TRBV18 to TRBJ1-2; D remains unclear. With 3 bases removed from V and 7 bases from J, the gap between germline ends came to 12 bases. Germline V gene data show CDR1 as KGHSH and CDR2 as LQKENI. The CDR3 is 13 amino acids. The CDR3 region is CASSPQQVGGYTF. For the CDR3, the DNA is TGTGCCAGCTCACCGCAGCAAGTCGGTGGCTACACCTTC.

The rearrangement links TRBV19 to TRBJ2-7; the match to TRBD2 covers 7 bases. Germline loops: CDR1 LNHDA, CDR2 SQIVND (reference sequence). The trim removed 4 bases at V and 7 bases at J, leaving 10 bases unmatched. The CDR3 spans 14 residues. This CDR3 is CASSSGTSAQEQYF. The CDR3 DNA is TGTGCCAGTAGTAGTGGAACTAGCGCGCAGGAGCAGTACTTC.

This sequence joins TRBV7-2 and TRBJ2-2; 8 bases are shared with TRBD2. This CDR3 is built from 17 residues. Trimming took 4 bases from V and 6 from J; bases not matched to a gene: 13. Germline V gives CDR1 SGHTA, CDR2 FQGNSA. CDR3 bases: TGTGCCAGCAGCTCATACGGACTAGCTCATGGGGCCGGGGAGCTGTTTTTT. Residues: CASSSYGLAHGAGELFF.

The genes are TRBV7-2 and TRBJ2-7; the match to TRBD2 covers 7 bases. Germline V CDR1 and CDR2: SGHTA, FQGNSA. V shed 4 bases and J 2 bases; nucleotides not matched to a gene: 8. The CDR3 consists of 15 residues. The CDR3 DNA follows: TGTGCCAGCAGCTATAGCGGGCTTAGCCCCTACGAGCAGTACTTC. The encoded protein is CASSYSGLSPYEQYF.

The chain employs TRBV6-1 and TRBJ2-6, with 7 bases aligning to TRBD1. CDR1 MNHNS and CDR2 SASEGT come from the germline V gene. J was trimmed by 1 base and V by 5 bases; bases with no gene match: 14. This CDR3 is 19 amino acids long. DNA for the CDR3: TGTGCCAGCAGTAAAGGGGGCGCGATTCAGTGGTCTGGGGCCAACGTCCTGACTTTC. Translation gives CASSKGGAIQWSGANVLTF.

V gene TRBV5-1 combines with J gene TRBJ1-2; the D gene is possibly TRBD1 (5 bases). Germline loops: CDR1 SGHRS, CDR2 YFSETQ. The CDR3 contains 13 residues. Deletions cut 0 bases from V and 4 bases from J, with 7 bases between. CDR3 in DNA: TGCGCCAGCAGCTTGGGACAGTCCTATGGCTACACCTTC. Its translation: CASSLGQSYGYTF.